The entry below describes one TCR beta chain. Its antigen is undetermined. CDR3 length: 14 residues. The germline V gene encodes CDR1 SGHDT and CDR2 YYEEEE. V lost 5 bases and J lost 4, with 16 bases in between. Data came from immunoSEQ multiplex PCR; TCRdb stores just in-frame clones and leaves some out. This table holds 100,000 to 150,000 clones, 85% to 90% found once. The data originate from a study of T cell responses to AZD1222 COVID-19 vaccine. Study results and caveats: Recipients of AZD1222 seropositive at baseline numbered only five or six. Along spike, vaccine-associated CD4 TCRs were found throughout, with dominance at 160-218 and 743-854. Epitopes outside B.1.351 and B.1.1.7 mutated regions reportedly drew nearly half of spike TCRs. After two AZD1222 doses, spike-specific TCR breadth and depth rose versus day 0.

This specimen consisted of peripheral blood, obtained on day 0 of AZD1222 vaccination. This TCR was recovered from an adult in good health. The rearrangement links TRBV5-6 to TRBJ2-7; either TRBD1 or TRBD2 may fit D (5 bases each). The CDR3 DNA sequence: TGTGCCAGCAGGTACAGACAGTGGGAGTACGAGCAGTACTTC. It encodes CASRYRQWEYEQYF. Filled out from reference TRBV5-6 and TRBJ2-7, the complete variable domain reads DAGVTQSPTHLIKTRGQQVTLRCSPKSGHDTVSWYQQALGQGPQFIFQYYEEEERQRGNFPDRFSGHQFPNYSSELNVNALLLGDSALYLCASRYRQWEYEQYFGPGTRLTVT.